This T cell receptor beta chain came from a study of T cell repertoires in cytomegalovirus infection. Overall study: Public TCR beta signatures provided an indication of both CMV infection and a matching HLA type.

Findings and caveats of the study: Identification of carriers of CMV plus the relevant HLA was performed using cumulative public TCR beta family frequency. HLA-C-restricted TCR beta clonotypes specific for CMV led the ex vivo response.

Via MiXCR, TCRdb re-called the reads, giving one row per CDR3 protein. The sample yields tens of thousands of distinct CDR3 sequences, roughly 32% seen once. Concerning this clonotype: Its antigen is not identified.

CDR3 size: 15 residues. Trimming cost V 5 bases and J 4 bases, with 14 bases left between them. Germline lookup yields CDR1 SGHTA and CDR2 FQGNSA. The chain links TRBV7-2 to TRBJ1-4, with D uncertain. This receptor was taken from a human donor in good health (CMV status not recorded). Some clones in this sample may be carry-over from other donors' samples. The sequencing input was PBMCs, sequenced either directly or after in vitro stimulation (not recorded which). The CDR3 is CASSRRPEFNEKLFF. The CDR3 nucleotides read TGTGCCAGCAGCCGCAGACCTGAATTTAATGAAAAACTGTTTTTT.